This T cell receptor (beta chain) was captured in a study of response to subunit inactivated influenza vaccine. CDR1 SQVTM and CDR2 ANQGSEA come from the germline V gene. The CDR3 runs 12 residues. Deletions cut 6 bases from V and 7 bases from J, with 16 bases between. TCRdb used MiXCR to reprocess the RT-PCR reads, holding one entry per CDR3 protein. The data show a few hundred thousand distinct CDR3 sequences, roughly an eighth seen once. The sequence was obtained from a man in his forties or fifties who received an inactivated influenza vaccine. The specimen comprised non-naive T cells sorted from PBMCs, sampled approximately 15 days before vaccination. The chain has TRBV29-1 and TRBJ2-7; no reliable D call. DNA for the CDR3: TGCAGCGTATCTTTAACCTTGAAGGAGCAGTACTTC. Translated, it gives CSVSLTLKEQYF.